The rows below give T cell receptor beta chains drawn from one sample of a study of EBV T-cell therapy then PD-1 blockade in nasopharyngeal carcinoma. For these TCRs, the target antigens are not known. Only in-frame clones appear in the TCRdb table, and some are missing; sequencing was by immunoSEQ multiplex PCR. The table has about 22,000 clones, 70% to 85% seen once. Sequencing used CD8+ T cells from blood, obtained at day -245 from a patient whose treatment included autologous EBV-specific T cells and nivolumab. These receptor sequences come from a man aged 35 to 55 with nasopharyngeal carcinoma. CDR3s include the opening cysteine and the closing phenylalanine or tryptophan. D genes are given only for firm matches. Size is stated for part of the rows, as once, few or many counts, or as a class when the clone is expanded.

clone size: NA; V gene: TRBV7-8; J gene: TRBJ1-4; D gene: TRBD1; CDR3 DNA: TGTGCCAGCAGCCCACAGGGGTTTTTTTTGTTTTTT; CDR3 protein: CASSPQGFFLFF
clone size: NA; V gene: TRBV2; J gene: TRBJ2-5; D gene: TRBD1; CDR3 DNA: TGTGCCAGCAGTGAAGCTCGGACAGGAGAGGAGACCCAGTACTTC; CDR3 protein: CASSEARTGEETQYF
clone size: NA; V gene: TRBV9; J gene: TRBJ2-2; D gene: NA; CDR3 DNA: TGTGCCAGCAGCTGGGCCGGGGAGCTGTTTTTT; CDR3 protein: CASSWAGELFF
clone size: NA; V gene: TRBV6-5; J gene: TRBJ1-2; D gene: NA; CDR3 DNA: TGTGCCAGCATCCCGCGGCGAGGGGTGGACTATGGCTACACCTTC; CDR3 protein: CASIPRRGVDYGYTF
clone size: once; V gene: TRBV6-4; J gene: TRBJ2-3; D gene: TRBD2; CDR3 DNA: TGTGCCAGCAGTGGGACTAGCGGGGGCACAGATACGCAGTATTTT; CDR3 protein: CASSGTSGGTDTQYF
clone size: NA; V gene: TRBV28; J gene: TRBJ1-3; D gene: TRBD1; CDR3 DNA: TGTGCCAGCAGCGGACCGGACAGGGGAAACACCATATATTTT; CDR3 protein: CASSGPDRGNTIYF
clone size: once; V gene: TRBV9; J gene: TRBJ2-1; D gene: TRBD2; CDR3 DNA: TGTGCCAGCAGCATCCCCGGGACTAGCGGAGACAATGAGCAGTTCTTC; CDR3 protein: CASSIPGTSGDNEQFF
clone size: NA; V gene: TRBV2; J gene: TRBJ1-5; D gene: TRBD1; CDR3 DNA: TGTGCCAGCAGTGAAGATCAGGGGGCGGGTCAGCCCCAGCATTTT; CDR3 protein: CASSEDQGAGQPQHF
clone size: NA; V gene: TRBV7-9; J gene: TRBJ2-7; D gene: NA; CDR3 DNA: TGTGCCAGCAGACCAGGGAGCTCCTACGAGCAGTACTTC; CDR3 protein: CASRPGSSYEQYF
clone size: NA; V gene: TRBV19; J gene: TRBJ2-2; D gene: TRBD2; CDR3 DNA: TGTGCCAGTAGTATAGGCGGGGGGGGCCCCGGGGAGCTGTTTTTT; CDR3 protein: CASSIGGGGPGELFF
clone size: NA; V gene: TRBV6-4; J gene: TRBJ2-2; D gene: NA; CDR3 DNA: TGTGCCAGCAGTGACGGCGGGGAAAGCGGGGAGCTGTTTTTT; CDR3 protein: CASSDGGESGELFF
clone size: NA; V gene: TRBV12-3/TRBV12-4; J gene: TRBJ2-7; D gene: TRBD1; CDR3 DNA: TGTGCCAGCAGTCCGGGACAGCCGTACGAGCAGTACTTC; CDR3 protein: CASSPGQPYEQYF
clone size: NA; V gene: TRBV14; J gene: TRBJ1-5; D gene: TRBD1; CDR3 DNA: TGTGCCAGCAGCCAAGTCGGGACAGCCGGGTCAGTCGCCCAGCATTTT; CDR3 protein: CASSQVGTAGSVAQHF
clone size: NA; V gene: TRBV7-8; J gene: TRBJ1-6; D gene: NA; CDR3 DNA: TGTGCCAGCAGCTTAGGGGGCCCGGCTGGGTCACCCCTCCACTTT; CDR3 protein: CASSLGGPAGSPLHF
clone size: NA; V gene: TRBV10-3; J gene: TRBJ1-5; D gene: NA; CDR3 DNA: TGTGCCATCAGTGGAGCGCACAGTGCACTCAATCAGCCCCAGCATTTT; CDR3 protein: CAISGAHSALNQPQHF
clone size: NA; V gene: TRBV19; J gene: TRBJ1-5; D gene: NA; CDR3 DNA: TGTGCCAGTAGGCGGGACACTCTTAGCAATCAGCCCCAGCATTTT; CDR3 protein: CASRRDTLSNQPQHF
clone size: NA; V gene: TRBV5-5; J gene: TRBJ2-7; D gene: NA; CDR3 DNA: TGTGCCAGCAGCTCTCGACAGGAACGCTACGAGCAGTACTTC; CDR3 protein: CASSSRQERYEQYF
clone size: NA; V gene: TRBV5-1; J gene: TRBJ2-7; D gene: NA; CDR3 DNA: TGCGCCAGCAGCTTTCCGGGTTCTGGAAACTACGAGCAGTACTTC; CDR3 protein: CASSFPGSGNYEQYF
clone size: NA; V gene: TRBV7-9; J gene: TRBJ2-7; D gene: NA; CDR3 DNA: TGTGCCAGCAGCCGTGGGTCCTACGAGCAGTACTTC; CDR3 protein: CASSRGSYEQYF
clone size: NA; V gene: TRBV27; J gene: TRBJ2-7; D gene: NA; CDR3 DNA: TGTGCCAGCAGTTTGGGGCAGACCTACGAGCAGTACTTC; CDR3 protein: CASSLGQTYEQYF
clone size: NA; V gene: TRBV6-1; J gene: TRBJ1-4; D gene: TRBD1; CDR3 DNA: TGTGCCAGCAGTGATGCACGGGACAGGGGGCCCTATAATGAAAAACTGTTTTTT; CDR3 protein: CASSDARDRGPYNEKLFF
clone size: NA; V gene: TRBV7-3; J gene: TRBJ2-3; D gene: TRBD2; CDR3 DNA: TGTGCCAGCAGTGTTAAAGGACTAGCGGGGGGCCGCACAGATACGCAGTATTTT; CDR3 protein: CASSVKGLAGGRTDTQYF
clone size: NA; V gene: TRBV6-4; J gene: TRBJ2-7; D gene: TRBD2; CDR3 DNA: TGTGCCAGCAGACCGGGACTAGCGGCCTACGAGCAGTACTTC; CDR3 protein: CASRPGLAAYEQYF
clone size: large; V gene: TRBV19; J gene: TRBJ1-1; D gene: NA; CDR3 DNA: TGTGCCAGTAGTATCGAGGGTGGCACTGAAGCTTTCTTT; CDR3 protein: CASSIEGGTEAFF
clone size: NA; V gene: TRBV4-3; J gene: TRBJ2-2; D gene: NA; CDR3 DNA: TGCGCCAGCAGCCAGGTCTCGGATAACACCGGGGAGCTGTTTTTT; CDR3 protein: CASSQVSDNTGELFF
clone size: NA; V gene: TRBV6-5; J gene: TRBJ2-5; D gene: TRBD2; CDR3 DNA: TGTGCCAGCGGAATAGCGGGGGGGTCAGAGACCCAGTACTTC; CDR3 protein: CASGIAGGSETQYF
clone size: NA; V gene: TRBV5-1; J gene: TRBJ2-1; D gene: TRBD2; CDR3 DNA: TGCGCCAGCAGCCATCCTACTAGCGGGGGGGCCACTGAGCAGTTCTTC; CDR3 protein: CASSHPTSGGATEQFF
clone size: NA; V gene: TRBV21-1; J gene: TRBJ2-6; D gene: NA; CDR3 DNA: TGTGCCAGCAGCAAAGAGTTAGCGGGGGCTCCTACCTCTGGGGCCAACGTCCTGACTTTC; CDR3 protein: CASSKELAGAPTSGANVLTF
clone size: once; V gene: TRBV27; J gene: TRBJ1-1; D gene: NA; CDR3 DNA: TGTGCCAGCAGTATAACAGGGTCTCGGAACACTGAAGCTTTCTTT; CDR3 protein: CASSITGSRNTEAFF
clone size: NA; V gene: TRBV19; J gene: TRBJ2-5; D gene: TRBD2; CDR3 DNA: TGTGCCAGTAGTCTGATGCGGGGGGGGATTAACCAAGAGACCCAGTACTTC; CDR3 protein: CASSLMRGGINQETQYF
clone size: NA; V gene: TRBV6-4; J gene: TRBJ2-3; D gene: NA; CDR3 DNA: TGTGCCAGCAGTGAGCTAGCCGGGACGGGAAGCACAGATACGCAGTATTTT; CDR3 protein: CASSELAGTGSTDTQYF
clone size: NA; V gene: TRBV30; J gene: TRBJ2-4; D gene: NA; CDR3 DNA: TGTGCCTGGAGTGTACGGGGGAACAGGTTAGCCAAAAACATTCAGTACTTC; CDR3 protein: CAWSVRGNRLAKNIQYF
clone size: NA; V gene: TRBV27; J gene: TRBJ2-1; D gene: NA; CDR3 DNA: TGTGCCACCTCAGACCACTACAATGAGCAGTTCTTC; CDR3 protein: CATSDHYNEQFF
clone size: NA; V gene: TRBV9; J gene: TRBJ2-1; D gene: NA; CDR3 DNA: TGTGCCAGCAGCGTAGTGGCGGCACCCTACAATGAGCAGTTCTTC; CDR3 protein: CASSVVAAPYNEQFF
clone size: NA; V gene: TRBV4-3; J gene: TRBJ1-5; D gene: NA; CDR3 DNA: TGCGCCAGCAGCCAAGTTGAGTGGGATCAGCCCCAGCATTTT; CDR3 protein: CASSQVEWDQPQHF
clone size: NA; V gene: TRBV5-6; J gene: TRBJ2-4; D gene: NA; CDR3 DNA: TGTGCCAGCAGCTTCAACACGCTTGATGCCAAAAACATTCAGTACTTC; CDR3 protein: CASSFNTLDAKNIQYF
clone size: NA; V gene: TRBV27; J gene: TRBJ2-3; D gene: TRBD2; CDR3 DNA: TGTGCCAGCAGTTCCCTAGCGGGGGGTAGCACAGATACGCAGTATTTT; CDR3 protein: CASSSLAGGSTDTQYF
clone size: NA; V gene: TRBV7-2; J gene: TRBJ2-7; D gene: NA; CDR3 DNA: TGTGCCAGCAGCTCACGGGCCCTTTACGAGCAGTACTTC; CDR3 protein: CASSSRALYEQYF
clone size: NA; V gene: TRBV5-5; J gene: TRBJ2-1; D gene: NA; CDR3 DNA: TGTGCCAGCAGCATTACCGGGCCCAGCTCCTACAATGAGCAGTTCTTC; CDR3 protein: CASSITGPSSYNEQFF
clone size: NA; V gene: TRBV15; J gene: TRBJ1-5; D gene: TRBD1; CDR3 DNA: TGTGCCACCAGCACCGGGACAGGGGGTACCCCTGGCAATCAGCCCCAGCATTTT; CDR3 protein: CATSTGTGGTPGNQPQHF
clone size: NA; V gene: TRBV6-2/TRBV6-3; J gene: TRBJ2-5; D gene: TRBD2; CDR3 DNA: TGTGCCAGCAGTTACTCGAGTAAGGCGGGGGGGAGAAAGACCCAGTACTTC; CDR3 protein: CASSYSSKAGGRKTQYF
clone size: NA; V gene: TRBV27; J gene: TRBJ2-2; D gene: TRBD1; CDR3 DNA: TGTGCCAGCAGTTTCCGGGACAGGGGCACCGGGGAGCTGTTTTTT; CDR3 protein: CASSFRDRGTGELFF
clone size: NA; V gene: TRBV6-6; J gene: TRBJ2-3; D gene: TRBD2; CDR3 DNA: TGTGCCAGCAGTCTCGCTTGGGGGGGGAGCACAGATACGCAGTATTTT; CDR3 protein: CASSLAWGGSTDTQYF
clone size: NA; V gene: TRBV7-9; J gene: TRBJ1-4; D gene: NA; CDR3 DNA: TGTGCCAGCAGCTTACGCAGAGAGAATGAAAAACTGTTTTTT; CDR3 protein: CASSLRRENEKLFF
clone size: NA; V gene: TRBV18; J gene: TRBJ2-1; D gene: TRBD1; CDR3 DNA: TGTGCCAGCTCCCGGACCGGGACAGGGGTTCACAATGAGCAGTTCTTC; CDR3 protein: CASSRTGTGVHNEQFF
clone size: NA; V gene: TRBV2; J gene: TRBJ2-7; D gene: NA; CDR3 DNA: TGTGCCAGAAAGACAGTCGAAGCCTACGAGCAGTACTTC; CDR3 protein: CARKTVEAYEQYF
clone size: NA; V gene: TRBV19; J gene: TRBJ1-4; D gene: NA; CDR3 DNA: TGTGCCAGTAGTATTGTGCAGCCGATAAGAACTAATGAAAAACTGTTTTTT; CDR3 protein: CASSIVQPIRTNEKLFF
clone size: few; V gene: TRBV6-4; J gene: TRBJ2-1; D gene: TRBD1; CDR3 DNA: TGTGCCAGCGCCAGGACAGGCGATTACAATGAGCAGTTCTTC; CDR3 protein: CASARTGDYNEQFF
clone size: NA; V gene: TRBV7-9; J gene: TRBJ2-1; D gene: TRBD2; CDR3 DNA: TGTGCCAGCAGCTTAGAAGCGGGGGGGTACAATGAGCAGTTCTTC; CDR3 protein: CASSLEAGGYNEQFF
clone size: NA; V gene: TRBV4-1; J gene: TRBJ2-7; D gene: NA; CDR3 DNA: TGCGCCAGCAGCCAAGATGCATTAGACAGTGGGGCCTACGAGCAGTACTTC; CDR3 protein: CASSQDALDSGAYEQYF
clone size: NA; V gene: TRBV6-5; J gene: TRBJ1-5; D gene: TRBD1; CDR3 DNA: TGTGCCAGCAGTACCGGGACAGGGGCATATCAGCCCCAGCATTTT; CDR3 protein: CASSTGTGAYQPQHF
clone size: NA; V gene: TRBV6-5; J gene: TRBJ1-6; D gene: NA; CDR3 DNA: TGTGCCAGCAGGACCGGATGGTCACCCCTCCACTTT; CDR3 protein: CASRTGWSPLHF
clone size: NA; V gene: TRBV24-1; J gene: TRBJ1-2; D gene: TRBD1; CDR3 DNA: TGTGCCACCAGTGACCGGACAGGGAATGGCTACACCTTC; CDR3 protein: CATSDRTGNGYTF
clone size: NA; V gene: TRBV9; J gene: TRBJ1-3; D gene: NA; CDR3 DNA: TGTGCCAGCAGCGTAGGGGGGTACTCTGGAAACACCATATATTTT; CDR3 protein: CASSVGGYSGNTIYF
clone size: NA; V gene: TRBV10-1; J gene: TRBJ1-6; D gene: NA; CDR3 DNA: TGCGCCAGCACCCAACCTGGGGGGTGGAATTCACCCCTCCACTTT; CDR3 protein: CASTQPGGWNSPLHF